Below, 8 T cell receptor beta chains from the same sample are listed, as sequenced in a study of T cell responses to AZD1222 COVID-19 vaccine. TCRdb keeps only in-frame clones here, not all; method: immunoSEQ multiplex PCR. The data hold fewer than 200,000 clones, with over 85% observed a single time. The sequencing used peripheral blood, collected on day 0 of AZD1222 vaccination. Receptors originate from an adult in good health.

A note on this clone: Other DNA variants within this sample encode the same CDR3. The chain carries TRBV27 and TRBJ1-2; D not resolved. Deletions cut 5 bases from V and 2 bases from J, with 9 bases between. Looked up from germline, CDR1 is MNHEY and CDR2 is SMNVEV (reference sequence). The CDR3 covers 13 residues. The CDR3, as DNA: TGTGCCAGCAGTCCCGACGGGAACTATGGCTACACCTTC. Translated, it gives CASSPDGNYGYTF.

V gene TRBV27 combines with J gene TRBJ1-1; no reliable D call. Germline-derived CDR1 and CDR2 are MNHEY and SMNVEV (reference sequence). The CDR3 is made up of 14 amino acids. V was cut by 4 bases and J by 1 base, with 10 bases left in between. The CDR3 here is CASSYTAQNTEAFF. CDR3 bases: TGTGCCAGCAGTTATACGGCTCAGAACACTGAAGCTTTCTTT.

This chain joins TRBV7-9 and TRBJ1-4, with D unclear. Germline assignment: CDR1 SEHNR and CDR2 FQNEAQ (reference sequence). The length of the CDR3 is 12 residues. V was shortened by 0 bases and J by 6 bases, with 2 bases between the two germline ends. CDR3 sequence reads: CASSLADEKLFF. In nucleotides, the CDR3 is TGTGCCAGCAGCTTAGCGGATGAAAAACTGTTTTTT.

The genes are TRBV6-5 and TRBJ1-2, with 9 bases matching TRBD1. Germline V lookup: CDR1 MNHEY, CDR2 SVGAGI. The CDR3 has 14 amino acids. With V trimmed by 5 bases and J by 5 bases, 6 bases remained unmatched. The DNA for the CDR3 is TGTGCCAGCAGTCCCGGGACAGGGTCATATGGCTACACCTTC. Its protein is CASSPGTGSYGYTF.

The rearrangement uses TRBV5-1 and TRBJ2-1, with 7 bases fitting TRBD1. This CDR3 spans 14 amino acids. Germline CDR1 is SGHRS and CDR2 is YFSETQ. The J segment lost 5 bases and the V segment lost 5 bases, leaving 7 bases of the junction unmatched. CDR3 nucleotides: TGCGCCAGCAGTATGAGACAGGGACACAATGAGCAGTTCTTC. This translates into CASSMRQGHNEQFF. Full variable domain (rest looked up from reference TRBV5-1 and TRBJ2-1): KAGVTQTPRYLIKTRGQQVTLSCSPISGHRSVSWYQQTPGQGLQFLFEYFSETQRNKGNFPGRFSGRQFSNSRSEMNVSTLELGDSALYLCASSMRQGHNEQFFGPGTRLTVL.

This sequence joins TRBV10-1 and TRBJ2-1, with 15 positions matching TRBD2. Looked up from germline, CDR1 is WNHNN and CDR2 is SYGVQD (reference sequence). J gave up 2 bases and V 6 bases, and 8 bases lay outside the gene matches. CDR3 length: 18 amino acids. In DNA form, the CDR3 reads TGCGCCAGCAGCGCGGGACTAGCGGGAGGTAAGCCCTACAATGAGCAGTTCTTC. As protein: CASSAGLAGGKPYNEQFF.

The chain uses TRBV10-3 and TRBJ1-2, with D possibly being TRBD1 (6 bases). Trimming removed 7 bases at V and 6 bases at J, with 12 bases between. This CDR3 has 12 residues. Per germline, CDR1 ENHRY and CDR2 SYGVKD. The CDR3 is CAINSGGHGYTF. CDR3 bases: TGTGCCATCAACTCCGGGGGCCATGGCTACACCTTC.

This sequence joins TRBV2 and TRBJ1-2, with D uncertain. CDR1 is SNHLY and CDR2 is FYNNEI in the germline V gene. Trimming shortened V by 6 bases and J by 2 bases, and 13 bases separated the two germline ends. The CDR3 is made up of 14 amino acids. The CDR3 spells CASSSGIGNYGYTF. CDR3 nucleotides: TGTGCCAGCAGCTCGGGAATTGGGAACTATGGCTACACCTTC.